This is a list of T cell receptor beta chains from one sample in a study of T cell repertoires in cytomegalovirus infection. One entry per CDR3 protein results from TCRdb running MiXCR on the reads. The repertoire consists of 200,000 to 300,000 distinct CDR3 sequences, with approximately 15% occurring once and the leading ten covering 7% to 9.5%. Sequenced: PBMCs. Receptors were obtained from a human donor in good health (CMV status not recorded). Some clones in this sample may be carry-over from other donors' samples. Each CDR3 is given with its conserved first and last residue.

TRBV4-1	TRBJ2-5	CASSQDPGGAQQETQYF
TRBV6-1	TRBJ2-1	CASSEVRNFQEVQFF
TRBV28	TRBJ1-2	CASSYPRRFSLYF
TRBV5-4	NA	CASSTQTGGSYEQFF
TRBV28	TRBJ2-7	CASSPDFHEQYF
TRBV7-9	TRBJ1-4	CASSTPTASNEKLFF
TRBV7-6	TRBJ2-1	CASSPRVSGGAISYEQFF
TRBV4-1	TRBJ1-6	CASSQVGTFTPQLNSPLHF
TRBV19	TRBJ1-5	CASSIRETGRPQHF
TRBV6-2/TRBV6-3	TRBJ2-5	CASSSRRREGNTGTQYF
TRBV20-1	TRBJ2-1	CSAPGTGGRSSYNEQFF
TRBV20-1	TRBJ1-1	CSAPRTGNTEAFF
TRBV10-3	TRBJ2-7	CAIRGDRGSYEQYF
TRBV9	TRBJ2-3	CASSVDLTEGPYF
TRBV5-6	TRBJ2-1	CASSLAGGAGNEQFF
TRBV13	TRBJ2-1	CASSAGQGRINEQFF
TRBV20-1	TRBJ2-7	CSAGSTAGVYEQYF
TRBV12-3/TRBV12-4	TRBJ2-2	CASSLQGLAITGELFF
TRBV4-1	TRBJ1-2	CASSQGTGAYGYTF
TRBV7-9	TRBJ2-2	CASSHQAGELFF
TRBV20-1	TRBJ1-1	CSALRGGQKAFF
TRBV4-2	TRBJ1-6	CASSQEGGSYNSPLHF
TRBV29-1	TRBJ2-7	CSVAEGGRPRVYEQYF
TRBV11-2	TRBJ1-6	CASSPTSGVNSPLHF
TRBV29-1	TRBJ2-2	CSAGQGAGELFF
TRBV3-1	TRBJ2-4	CASSQDVLAKNIQYF
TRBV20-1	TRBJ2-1	CSARAPGSGLNNEQFF
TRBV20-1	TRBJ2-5	CSARSQETQYF
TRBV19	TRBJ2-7	CASSAQASGLYEQYF
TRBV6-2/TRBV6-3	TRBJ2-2	CASSLRTGGSPGLFF
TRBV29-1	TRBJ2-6	CSVDDSGANVLTF
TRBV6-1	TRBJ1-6	CASSLGSLGSYNSPLHF
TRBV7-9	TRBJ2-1	CASSRNPAGGSYNEQFF
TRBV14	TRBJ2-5	CASSQVAGVKQETQYF
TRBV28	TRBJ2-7	CASSLSGSSHEQYF
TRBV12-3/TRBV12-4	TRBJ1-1	CASRQLGNTEAFF
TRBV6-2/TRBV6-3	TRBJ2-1	CASKGGPWGTSGNNEQFF
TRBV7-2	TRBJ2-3	CASSRLADFTQYF
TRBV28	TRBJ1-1	CASSRILSGTMNTEAFF